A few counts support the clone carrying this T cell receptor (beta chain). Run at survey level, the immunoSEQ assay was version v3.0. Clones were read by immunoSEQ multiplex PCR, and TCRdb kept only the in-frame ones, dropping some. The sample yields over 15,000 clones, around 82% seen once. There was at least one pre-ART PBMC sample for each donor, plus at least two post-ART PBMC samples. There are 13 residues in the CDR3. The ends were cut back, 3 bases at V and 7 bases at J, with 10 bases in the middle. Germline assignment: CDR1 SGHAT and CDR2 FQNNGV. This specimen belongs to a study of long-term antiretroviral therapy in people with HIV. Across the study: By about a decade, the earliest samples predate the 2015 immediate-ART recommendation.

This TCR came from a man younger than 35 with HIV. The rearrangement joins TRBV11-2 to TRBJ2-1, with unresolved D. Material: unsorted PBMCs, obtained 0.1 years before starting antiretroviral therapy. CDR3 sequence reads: CASSFYGVNEQFF. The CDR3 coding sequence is TGTGCCAGCAGCTTCTACGGCGTTAATGAGCAGTTCTTC. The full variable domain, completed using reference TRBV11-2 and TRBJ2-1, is EAGVAQSPRYKIIEKRQSVAFWCNPISGHATLYWYQQILGQGPKLLIQFQNNGVVDDSQLPKDRFSAERLKGVDSTLKIQPAKLEDSAVYLCASSFYGVNEQFFGPGTRLTVL.